The TCR beta chain under discussion was sequenced for a study of blood T cell repertoires in COVID-19. Study context: Donors in the United States, Italy and Spain gave samples during acute or convalescent COVID-19. PBMCs, B-cell-depleted T cells, or T cells provided the cDNA or gDNA that made up the material.

The CDR3 covers 14 residues. V lost 0 bases, J lost 7 bases, and 10 bases lay in between. Germline V gene sequence: CDR1 KGHSH, CDR2 LQKENI. Patients at the Seattle site were enrolled during active infection and followed longitudinally. Methods used by the authors: Reference gene primer amplification yielded estimated nucleated cell counts. Sequencing was performed with immunoSEQ multiplex PCR; in TCRdb, only in-frame clones are kept and a portion is missing. For V, J and clone size, that table is used; D and trimming come from the DNA. Here the sample spans around 200,000 clones, roughly 84% being singletons.

The sequence was collected from a woman between 40 and 50 years old with COVID-19, enrolled during active disease. The chain has TRBV18 and TRBJ1-5; no definite D call. The source material was peripheral blood. The CDR3 DNA reads as TGTGCCAGCTCACCACCGTCCGGGAGCCAGCCCCAGCATTTT. This codes for CASSPPSGSQPQHF.